One sample yielded the 20 T cell receptor beta chains listed below, sequenced in a study of cytomegalovirus exposure and HLA in healthy donors. The PCR was carried out with 60 Vbeta primers and 13 Jbeta primers. Sequencing used immunoSEQ multiplex PCR; TCRdb keeps in-frame clones, though not all of them. The table records about 93,000 clones, around three quarters of them present only once. Sample: PBMCs. The origin of the receptors is a man younger than 45 in good health and CMV-seronegative.

The J gene is TRBJ1-1, the V gene TRBV27, with a possible D match to TRBD1 (6 bases). Trimming removed 5 bases from V and 9 bases from J, with 31 bases in between. The CDR3 extends over 18 amino acids. Germline CDR1 and CDR2: MNHEY and SMNVEV (reference sequence). The CDR3 reads CASSQQGRLLGTSLKAFF. For the CDR3, the DNA is TGTGCCAGCAGTCAACAGGGAAGACTCCTCGGAACCTCGCTTAAAGCTTTCTTT.

This sequence joins TRBV15 and TRBJ1-6; possibly TRBD1 for D (5 bases). V was pared by 0 bases and J by 7 bases, with 13 bases between. From germline, CDR1 is LNHNV and CDR2 YYDKDF (reference sequence). The CDR3 extends over 16 amino acids. The CDR3: CATSRDLAGRNSPLHF. As DNA, the CDR3 is TGTGCCACCAGCAGAGATTTGGCAGGGCGGAATTCACCCCTCCACTTT.

Notes on this clone: At one boundary the junction diverges from the germline segment, which might be a read error. The CDR3 here is CSSSRYRDRVMISGYTF. The CDR3 bases are TGTTCCAGCAGCCGATACCGGGACAGGGTAATGATATCTGGCTACACCTTC. This chain connects TRBV7-9 to TRBJ1-2, with 9 nucleotides matching TRBD1. The CDR3 loop spans 17 amino acids. Germline-derived CDR1 and CDR2 are SEHNR and FQNEAQ (reference sequence).

In DNA, the CDR3 is TGCGCCAGCAGCCAAGATTACCCAGGGGGAGGAAACACCATATATTTT. This gives the protein CASSQDYPGGGNTIYF. The J gene is TRBJ1-3, the V gene TRBV4-1; 7 bases line up with TRBD1. CDR3 size: 16 residues. Germline V gene lookup returns CDR1 MGHRA and CDR2 YSYEKL. J gave up 4 bases and V 0 bases, and 6 bases lay outside the gene matches.

The chain combines TRBV5-4 with TRBJ2-1; TRBD1 agrees at 7 bases. The CDR3 has 16 residues. Per the germline V gene, CDR1 is SGHNT and CDR2 is YYREEE (reference sequence). V trimming: 1 base; J trimming: 7 bases; junction bases outside the gene matches: 11. The CDR3 reads CASSLLGGATPNEQFF. The DNA for the CDR3 is TGTGCCAGCAGCTTGTTAGGGGGCGCAACTCCTAATGAGCAGTTCTTC.

The rearrangement uses TRBV18 and TRBJ1-2; the match to TRBD1 covers 8 bases. The CDR3 spans 14 residues. Germline CDR1 is KGHSH and CDR2 is LQKENI. The V gene end was trimmed by 2 bases and the J gene end by 6 bases; junction bases not matched to a gene: 5. The CDR3 DNA is TGTGCCAGCTCACCAGATTCAGGGGGCGATGGCTACACCTTC. Translated, it gives CASSPDSGGDGYTF. Together with reference TRBV18 and TRBJ1-2, the CDR3 gives the full variable domain: NAGVMQNPRHLVRRRGQEARLRCSPMKGHSHVYWYRQLPEEGLKFMVYLQKENIIDESGMPKERFSAEFPKEGPSILRIQQVVRGDSAAYFCASSPDSGGDGYTFGSGTRLTVV.

The chain uses TRBV15 and TRBJ1-3; the D gene is possibly TRBD1 (5 bases). With 1 base removed from V and 0 bases from J, the gap between germline ends came to 13 bases. Germline CDR1 and CDR2: LNHNV and YYDKDF (reference sequence). The CDR3 is 17 amino acids. CDR3 nucleotide sequence: TGTGCCACCAGCAGAGGGAATACAGGCAGCTCTGGAAACACCATATATTTT. It specifies CATSRGNTGSSGNTIYF.

This clone was seen a few times. The genes are TRBV4-3 and TRBJ1-5; no clear D. Germline CDR1 is LGHNA and CDR2 is YSLEER. The CDR3 is 15 residues long. Trimming removed 4 bases at V and 7 bases at J, with 17 bases between. The CDR3 nucleotides read TGCGCCAGCAGCCCCTGGTCGGGGTCGGGCCAGCCCCAGCATTTT. Translated, it gives CASSPWSGSGQPQHF.

The chain joins TRBV27 to TRBJ1-1; TRBD1 matches at 7 bases. V lost 6 bases and J lost 6; bases outside the gene matches: 25. CDR1 is MNHEY, CDR2 SMNVEV, per germline (reference sequence). CDR3 length equals 19 residues. CDR3 residues: CASSPRSVQGVREWAEAFF. DNA for the CDR3: TGTGCCAGCAGCCCGCGGTCGGTCCAGGGGGTCAGGGAATGGGCTGAAGCTTTCTTT.

The chain has TRBV6-5 and TRBJ1-4; D gene unclear. V lost 6 bases and J lost 3, with 11 bases in between. Germline V lookup: CDR1 MNHEY, CDR2 SVGAGI. CDR3 length equals 14 residues. In nucleotides, the CDR3 is TGTGCCAGCAGCCGGGGTACGTCTAATGAAAAACTGTTTTTT. Amino acid sequence: CASSRGTSNEKLFF.

The gene calls are TRBV4-3 and TRBJ2-1; 9 bases agree with TRBD2. With 4 bases clipped from V and 2 bases from J, the junction kept 3 bases outside the gene matches. CDR1 and CDR2 from the germline V gene are LGHNA and YSLEER. The CDR3 runs to 15 residues. CDR3 nucleotide sequence: TGCGCCAGCAGCCCGAGGACTAGCGCCTACAATGAGCAGTTCTTC. It specifies CASSPRTSAYNEQFF.

About this clone itself: One end of the junction does not line up with germline, which may come from a read error. The V and J genes are TRBV7-9 and TRBJ2-2, with a weak D call TRBD1 (5 bases). This CDR3 comprises 13 residues. CDR1 and CDR2 (germline): SEHNR, FQNEAQ (reference sequence). The CDR3 coding sequence is TGTTCCAGCAGACCCTACAGGACCGGGGAGCTGTTTTTT. It specifies CSSRPYRTGELFF.

The gene calls are TRBV11-3 and TRBJ1-1, with D possibly being TRBD1 (5 bases). This CDR3 contains 13 residues. Germline V CDR1 and CDR2: SGHNT, YENEEA. With 4 bases removed from V and 11 bases from J, the gap between germline ends came to 17 bases. CDR3 DNA sequence: TGTGCCAGCAGCTACCGGGGCCGGGGGAGGGCTTTCTTT. Translating it yields CASSYRGRGRAFF.

The chain is built from TRBV27 and TRBJ2-1; D remains unclear. The CDR3 consists of 13 residues. Germline V gene sequence: CDR1 MNHEY, CDR2 SMNVEV (reference sequence). Between the trimmed V and J ends, which lost 10 bases and 3 bases, there was a span of 13 bases. CDR3 amino acids: CATINLYYNEQFF. The CDR3 region has the DNA TGTGCCACCATAAATCTATACTACAATGAGCAGTTCTTC.

The chain has TRBV6-5 and TRBJ1-1; TRBD1 is a possible D gene (5 bases). This CDR3 has 15 amino acids. Germline loops: CDR1 MNHEY, CDR2 SVGAGI. V dropped 0 bases and J dropped 2 bases, with 10 bases sitting between them. CDR3 in amino acids: CASSYSSGFNTEAFF. For the CDR3, the DNA is TGTGCCAGCAGTTACTCATCAGGGTTTAACACTGAAGCTTTCTTT.

The rearrangement uses TRBV6-1 and TRBJ2-1; TRBD2 matches at 9 bases. The CDR3 has 16 residues. Germline V gene data show CDR1 as MNHNS and CDR2 as SASEGT. The trim removed 3 bases at V and 2 bases at J, leaving 5 bases unmatched. This CDR3 is CASSENAGGTYNEQFF. CDR3 sequence (DNA): TGTGCCAGCAGTGAGAACGCGGGGGGGACCTACAATGAGCAGTTCTTC.

This rearrangement joins TRBV4-1 to TRBJ1-1; 9 positions match TRBD1. Germline trimming cut 1 base from V and 2 bases from J; bases unmatched to any gene: 17. Germline CDR1 MGHRA, CDR2 YSYEKL. CDR3 length: 20 amino acids. The CDR3 bases are TGCGCCAGCAGCCAAGGGACAGGGGACGAACTCTTAGTTTTAAACACTGAAGCTTTCTTT. Residues: CASSQGTGDELLVLNTEAFF.

The rearrangement joins TRBV7-6 to TRBJ1-1; D is undetermined. The CDR3 is made up of 13 amino acids. The ends were cut back, 1 base at V and 3 bases at J, with 6 bases in the middle. Looked up from germline, CDR1 is SGHVS and CDR2 is FNYEAQ. The CDR3 here is CASSLDGYTEAFF. CDR3 sequence (DNA): TGTGCCAGCAGCTTAGACGGGTACACTGAAGCTTTCTTT. The whole variable domain, remainder taken from reference TRBV7-6 and TRBJ1-1, is GAGVSQSPRYKVTKRGQDVALRCDPISGHVSLYWYRQALGQGPEFLTYFNYEAQQDKSGLPNDRFSAERPEGSISTLTIQRTEQRDSAMYRCASSLDGYTEAFFGQGTRLTVV.

The chain employs TRBV7-6 and TRBJ2-7, with unresolved D. The CDR3 is made up of 14 amino acids. CDR1 and CDR2 (germline): SGHVS, FNYEAQ. Trimming pared 0 bases from V and 0 bases from J, leaving 6 bases between. The CDR3 nucleotides are TGTGCCAGCAGCTTAGCGCACAGCTCCTACGAGCAGTACGTC. It yields the protein CASSLAHSSYEQYV.

The chain is built from TRBV19 and TRBJ1-3; maybe TRBD1 (5 bases). V lost 7 bases to trimming and J lost 5 bases, with 18 bases between them. The CDR3 runs 15 residues. The germline V gene encodes CDR1 LNHDA and CDR2 SQIVND (reference sequence). The CDR3 DNA sequence: TGTGCCAGTACCCCTGGAGGGCAGGGAAGAAACACCATATATTTT. Translating gives CASTPGGQGRNTIYF.